These T cell receptor beta chains were read from a single sample in a study of neoadjuvant anti-PD-1 for oral cavity cancer. Repertoires were generated with immunoSEQ multiplex PCR, while TCRdb's copy carries only in-frame clones and drops some. The data hold approximately 83,000 clones, with less than 85% observed a single time. The specimen was PBMCs, collected before nivolumab (anti-PD-1) treatment. The receptors shown here come from a person aged 40 to 85 with oral cavity squamous cell carcinoma. Each CDR3 is given without its conserved first and last residue. The D gene is left open where the match is weak.

J gene,D gene,V gene,CDR3 protein
TRBJ2-3,TRBD1,TRBV4-1,ASSQMTGGRDTQY
TRBJ2-7,NA,TRBV6-5,ASSYSGPYEQY
TRBJ1-1,NA,TRBV5-6,ASSLGGFLNTEAF
TRBJ1-1,NA,TRBV5-1,ASYFADGTEAF
TRBJ2-1,TRBD2,TRBV6-5,ASSLSGSSYNEQF
TRBJ2-7,NA,TRBV19,ASSIGASAKQY
TRBJ1-2,NA,TRBV11-2,ASSLAPGVYGYT
TRBJ2-2,TRBD2,TRBV7-2,ASSMRIAGEGTGELF
TRBJ2-7,NA,TRBV11-2,ASSLGTIYEQY
TRBJ2-3,TRBD1,TRBV5-4,ASIPSGTGSSTDTQY
TRBJ2-1,NA,TRBV27,ASGGTPDNEQF
TRBJ2-7,NA,TRBV29-1,SVELDGTYEQY
TRBJ2-3,TRBD1,TRBV14,ASSHRQGEGDTQY
TRBJ1-1,NA,TRBV7-9,ASSLGGDTEAF
TRBJ1-2,TRBD1,TRBV20-1,SATQGDGYT
TRBJ2-5,TRBD2,TRBV7-8,ASSLALAGGPLVETQY
TRBJ2-6,NA,TRBV5-1,ASRTTGHSGANVLT
TRBJ2-5,NA,TRBV11-3,ASSLGRGPQETQY
TRBJ2-2,NA,TRBV5-8,ASSSQWAGELF
TRBJ1-1,TRBD1,TRBV9,ASSTSLGQGGVAF
TRBJ2-3,NA,TRBV20-1,SGEGTDTQY
TRBJ2-3,NA,TRBV5-4,ASSFGIHGVTQY
TRBJ2-2,NA,TRBV10-3,AISGITGELF
TRBJ2-1,NA,TRBV7-7,ASSPDSNNEQF
TRBJ1-1,NA,TRBV6-6,ASSYLGPNTEAF
TRBJ2-3,TRBD2,TRBV29-1,SVPGTSGRPSTDTQY
TRBJ2-5,TRBD2,TRBV29-1,SVEVRLAGGEETQY
TRBJ1-5,TRBD1,TRBV19,ASRTGTGSQPQH
TRBJ2-3,NA,TRBV5-4,ASSLELNTQY